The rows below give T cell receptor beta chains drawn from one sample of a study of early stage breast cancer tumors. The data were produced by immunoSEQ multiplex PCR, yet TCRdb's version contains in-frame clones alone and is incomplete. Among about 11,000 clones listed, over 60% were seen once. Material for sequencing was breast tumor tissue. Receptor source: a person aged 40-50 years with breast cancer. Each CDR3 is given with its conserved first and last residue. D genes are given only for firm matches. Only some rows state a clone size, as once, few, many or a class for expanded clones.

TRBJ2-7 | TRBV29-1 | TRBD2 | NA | TGCAGCGTTGTTTTACTAGCGGGAGTCGAGCAGTACTTC | CSVVLLAGVEQYF
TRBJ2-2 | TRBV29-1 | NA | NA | TGCAGCGTTGGAGAGACCGGGGAGCTGTTTTTT | CSVGETGELFF
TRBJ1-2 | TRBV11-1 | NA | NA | TGTGCCAGCAGCTTAGATGAGAGATATGGCTACACCTTC | CASSLDERYGYTF
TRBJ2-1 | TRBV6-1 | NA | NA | TGTGCCAGCAGTGGACCTTTAAGCTCGAGCTCCTACAATGAGCAGTTCTTC | CASSGPLSSSSYNEQFF
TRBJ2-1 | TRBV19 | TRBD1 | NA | TGTGCCAGTAGTATTGACAGGGGTTCCGCATTCTTTATCGATGAGCAGTTCTTC | CASSIDRGSAFFIDEQFF
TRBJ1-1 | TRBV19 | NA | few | TGTGCCAGTAGTATAGGACAGTCCCGCCGGAACACTGAAGCTTTCTTT | CASSIGQSRRNTEAFF
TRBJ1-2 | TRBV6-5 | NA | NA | TGTGCCAGCAGCCAGGGACCCCGGGGGTACACCTTC | CASSQGPRGYTF
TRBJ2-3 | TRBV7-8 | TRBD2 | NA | TGTGCCAGCGGGGGACTAGCGGGAGGGGATACGCAGTATTTT | CASGGLAGGDTQYF
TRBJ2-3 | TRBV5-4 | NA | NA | TGTGCCAGCAGCTCTGGAGGGCCGGGAGATACACAGTATTTT | CASSSGGPGDTQYF
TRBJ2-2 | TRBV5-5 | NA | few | TGTGCCAGCAGCTCGCCGGGACTCCCAAACACCGGGGAGCTGTTTTTT | CASSSPGLPNTGELFF
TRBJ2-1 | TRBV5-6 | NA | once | TGTGCCAGCAGCTTGGGCGGACACTCCTACAATGAGCAGTTCTTC | CASSLGGHSYNEQFF
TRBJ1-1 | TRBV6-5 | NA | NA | TGTGCCAGCAGAGACCCGAACACTGAAGCTTTCTTT | CASRDPNTEAFF
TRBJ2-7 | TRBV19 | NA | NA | TGTGCCAGTAAAGAAGGCTCCGAGCAGTACTTC | CASKEGSEQYF
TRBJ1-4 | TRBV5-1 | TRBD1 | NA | TGCGCCAGCAGCGAACTAGGGGGCGGAGGTGAAAAACTGTTTTTT | CASSELGGGGEKLFF
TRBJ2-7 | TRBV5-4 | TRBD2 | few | TGTGCCAGCAGCTTGAAATCAACTAGCGCGGGCTACGAGCAGTACTTC | CASSLKSTSAGYEQYF
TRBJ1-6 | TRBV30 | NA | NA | TGTGCCTGGAGGAGGCATTCACCCCTCCACTTT | CAWRRHSPLHF
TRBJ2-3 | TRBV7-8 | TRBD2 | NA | TGTGCCAGCAGCTTACTAGCGGGGGGCACAGATACGCAGTATTTT | CASSLLAGGTDTQYF
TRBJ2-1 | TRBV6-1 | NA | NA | TGTGCCAGCAGTCAAGGGGCGGAGGGCCTGTGGAATGAGCAGTTCTTC | CASSQGAEGLWNEQFF
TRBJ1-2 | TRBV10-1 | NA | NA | TGCGCCAGCAGTCGATCCCGGGACTGGGGCCATTTTAACTATGGCTACACCTTC | CASSRSRDWGHFNYGYTF
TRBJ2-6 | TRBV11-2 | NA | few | TGTGCCAGCAGCTTTACTCCAGGCCCTTCTGGGGCCAACGTCCTGACTTTC | CASSFTPGPSGANVLTF
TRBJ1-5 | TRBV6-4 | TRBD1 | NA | TGTGCCAGCAGGGGACAGGGGGCTCTTCTCGTTAGCAATCAGCCCCAGCATTTT | CASRGQGALLVSNQPQHF
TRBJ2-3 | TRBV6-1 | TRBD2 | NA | TGTGCCAGCAGTGAACGAGGGGTCTTTAGCGGGAGGGCCCGTTCGGATACGCAGTATTTT | CASSERGVFSGRARSDTQYF
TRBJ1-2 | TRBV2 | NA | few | TGTGCCAGCAGTCAACAGCTTAACTATGGCTACACCTTC | CASSQQLNYGYTF
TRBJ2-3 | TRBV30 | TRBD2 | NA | TGTGCCTGGAGCCGACTAGCGGGAGCCACAGATACGCAGTATTTT | CAWSRLAGATDTQYF
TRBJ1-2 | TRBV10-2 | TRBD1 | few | TGCGCCAGCAATCCGGGACAGGGGGCCCGCTATGGCTACACCTTC | CASNPGQGARYGYTF
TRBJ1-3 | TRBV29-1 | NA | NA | TGCAGCGTAAGGGGGTCTGGAAACACCATATATTTT | CSVRGSGNTIYF
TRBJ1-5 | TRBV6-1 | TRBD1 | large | TGTGCCAGCATTTCGACAGGGGGCAATCAGCCCCAGCATTTT | CASISTGGNQPQHF
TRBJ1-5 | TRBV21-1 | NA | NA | TGTGCCAGCAGCGACAAAAAGGTTACGGGCGGCCCCTCAAGGAAGCCCCAGCATTTT | CASSDKKVTGGPSRKPQHF
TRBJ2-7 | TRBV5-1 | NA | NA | TGCGCCAGCAGCCGGGCGGGACCTCGCTCCGAGCAGTACTTC | CASSRAGPRSEQYF
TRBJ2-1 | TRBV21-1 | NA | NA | TGTGCCAGCAGCAAATCGGTGAGCTCCTACAATGAGCAGTTCTTC | CASSKSVSSYNEQFF
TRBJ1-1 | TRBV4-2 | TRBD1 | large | TGTGCCAGCAGCCTACAGGGGGTGAACACTGAAGCTTTCTTT | CASSLQGVNTEAFF
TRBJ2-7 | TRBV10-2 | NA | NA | TGCGCCAGCAGCGCCGGGACAACCTACGAGCAGTACTTC | CASSAGTTYEQYF
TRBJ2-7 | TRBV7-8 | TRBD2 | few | TGTGCCAGCAGCTGGGGAACTAGCGACCGACCGGGAGGCTACGAGCAGTACTTC | CASSWGTSDRPGGYEQYF
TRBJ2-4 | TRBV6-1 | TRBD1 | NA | TGTGCCAGCAGTGAAAGGGGGCTAGACATTCAGTACTTC | CASSERGLDIQYF
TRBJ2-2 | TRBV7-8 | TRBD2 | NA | TGTGCCAGCAGCTTAGCGCTTTTAAGCGGGAGTAGGTCCGGGGAGCTGTTTTTT | CASSLALLSGSRSGELFF
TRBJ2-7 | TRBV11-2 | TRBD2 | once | TGTGCCAGCAGCATACTAGCGGGAGGGACCTCCTACGAGCAGTACTTC | CASSILAGGTSYEQYF